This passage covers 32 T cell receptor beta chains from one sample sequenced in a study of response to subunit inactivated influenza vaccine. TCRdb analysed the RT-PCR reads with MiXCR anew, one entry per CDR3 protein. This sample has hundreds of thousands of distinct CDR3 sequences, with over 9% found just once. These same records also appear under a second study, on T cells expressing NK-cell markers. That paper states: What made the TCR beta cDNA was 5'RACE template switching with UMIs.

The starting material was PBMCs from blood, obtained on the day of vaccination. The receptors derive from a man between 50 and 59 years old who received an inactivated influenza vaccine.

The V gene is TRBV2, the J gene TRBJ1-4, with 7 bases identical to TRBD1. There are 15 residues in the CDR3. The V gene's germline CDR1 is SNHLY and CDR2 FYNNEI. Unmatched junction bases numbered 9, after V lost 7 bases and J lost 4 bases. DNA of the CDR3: TGTGCCAGCAAGCTTACAGGGGCCATTAATGAAAAACTGTTTTTT. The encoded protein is CASKLTGAINEKLFF. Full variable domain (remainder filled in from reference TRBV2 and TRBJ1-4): EPEVTQTPSHQVTQMGQEVILRCVPISNHLYFYWYRQILGQKVEFLVSFYNNEISEKSEIFDDQFSVERPDGSNFTLKIRSTKLEDSAMYFCASKLTGAINEKLFFGSGTQLSVL.

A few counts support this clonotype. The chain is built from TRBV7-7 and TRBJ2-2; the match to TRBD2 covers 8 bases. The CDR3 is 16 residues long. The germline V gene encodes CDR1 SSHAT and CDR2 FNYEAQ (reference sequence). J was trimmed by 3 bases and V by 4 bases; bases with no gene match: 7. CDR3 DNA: TGTGCCAGCAGCTCCACCAGCGGGAGTGACACCGGGGAGCTGTTTTTT. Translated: CASSSTSGSDTGELFF.

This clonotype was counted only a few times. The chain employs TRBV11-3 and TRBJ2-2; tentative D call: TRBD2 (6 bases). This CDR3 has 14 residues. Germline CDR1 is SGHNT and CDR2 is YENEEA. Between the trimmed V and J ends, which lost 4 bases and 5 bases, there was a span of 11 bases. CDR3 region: CASSSEGWTGELFF. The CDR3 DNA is TGTGCCAGCAGCTCGGAGGGTTGGACCGGGGAGCTGTTTTTT.

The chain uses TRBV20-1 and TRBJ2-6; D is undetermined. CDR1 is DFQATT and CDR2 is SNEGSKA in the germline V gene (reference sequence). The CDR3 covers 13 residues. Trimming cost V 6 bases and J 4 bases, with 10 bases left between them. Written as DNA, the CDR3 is TGCAGTGCCCATTTCTCCGGGGCCAACGTCCTGACTTTC. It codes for CSAHFSGANVLTF.

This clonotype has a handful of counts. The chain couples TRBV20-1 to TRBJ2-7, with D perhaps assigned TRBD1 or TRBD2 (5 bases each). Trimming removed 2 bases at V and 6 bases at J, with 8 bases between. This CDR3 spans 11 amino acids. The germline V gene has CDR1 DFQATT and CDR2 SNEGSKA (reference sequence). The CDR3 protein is CSARTGREQYF. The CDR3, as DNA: TGCAGTGCTAGAACGGGACGCGAGCAGTACTTC.

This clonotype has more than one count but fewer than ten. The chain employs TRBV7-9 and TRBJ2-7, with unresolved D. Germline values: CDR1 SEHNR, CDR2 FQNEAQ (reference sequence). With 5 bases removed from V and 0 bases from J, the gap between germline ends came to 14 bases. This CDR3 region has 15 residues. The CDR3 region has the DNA TGTGCCAGCAGCGGACCGGCAGGCCGCTCCTACGAGCAGTACTTC. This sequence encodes CASSGPAGRSYEQYF.

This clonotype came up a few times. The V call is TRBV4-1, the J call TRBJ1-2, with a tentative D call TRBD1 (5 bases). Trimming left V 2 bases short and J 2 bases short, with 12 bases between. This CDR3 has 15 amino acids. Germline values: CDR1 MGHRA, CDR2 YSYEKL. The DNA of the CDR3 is TGCGCCAGCAGCCAACGATCTGACAGCAACTATGGCTACACCTTC. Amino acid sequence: CASSQRSDSNYGYTF.

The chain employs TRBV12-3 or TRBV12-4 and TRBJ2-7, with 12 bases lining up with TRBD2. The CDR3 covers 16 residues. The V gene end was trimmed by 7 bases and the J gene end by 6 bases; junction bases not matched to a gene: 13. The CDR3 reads CASTLGASGGAIEQYF. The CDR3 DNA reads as TGTGCCAGCACCTTAGGGGCTAGCGGGGGGGCCATCGAGCAGTACTTC.

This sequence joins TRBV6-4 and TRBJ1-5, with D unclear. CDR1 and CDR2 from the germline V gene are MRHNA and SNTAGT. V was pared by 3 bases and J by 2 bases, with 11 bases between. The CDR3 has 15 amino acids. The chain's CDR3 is CASSEMSGGNQPQHF. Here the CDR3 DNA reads TGTGCCAGCAGTGAAATGTCTGGGGGCAATCAGCCCCAGCATTTT.

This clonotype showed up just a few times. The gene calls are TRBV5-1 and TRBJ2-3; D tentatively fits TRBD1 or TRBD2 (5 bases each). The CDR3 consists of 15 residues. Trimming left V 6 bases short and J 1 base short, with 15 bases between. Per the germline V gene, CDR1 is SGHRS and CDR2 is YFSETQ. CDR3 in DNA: TGCGCCAGCAAAGCTGGGGACCGAGGCACAGATACGCAGTATTTT. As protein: CASKAGDRGTDTQYF.

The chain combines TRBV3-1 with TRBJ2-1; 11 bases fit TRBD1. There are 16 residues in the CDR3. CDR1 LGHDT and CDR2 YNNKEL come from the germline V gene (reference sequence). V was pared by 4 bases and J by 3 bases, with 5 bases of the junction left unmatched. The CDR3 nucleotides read TGTGCCAGCAGCCGAGGGACAGGGGGGGTCTACAATGAGCAGTTCTTC. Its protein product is CASSRGTGGVYNEQFF.

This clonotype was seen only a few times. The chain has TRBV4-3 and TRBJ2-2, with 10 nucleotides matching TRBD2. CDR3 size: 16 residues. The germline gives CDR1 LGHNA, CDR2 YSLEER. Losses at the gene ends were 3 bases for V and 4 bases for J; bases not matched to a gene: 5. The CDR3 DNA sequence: TGCGCCAGCAGCCAGCTAGCGGGGGTAACCACCGGGGAGCTGTTTTTT. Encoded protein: CASSQLAGVTTGELFF.

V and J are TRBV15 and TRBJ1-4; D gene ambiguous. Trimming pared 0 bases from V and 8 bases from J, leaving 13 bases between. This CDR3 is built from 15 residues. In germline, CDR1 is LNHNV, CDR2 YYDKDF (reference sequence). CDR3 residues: CATSRDLGVGEKLFF. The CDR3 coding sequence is TGTGCCACCAGCAGAGATCTTGGGGTTGGCGAAAAACTGTTTTTT.

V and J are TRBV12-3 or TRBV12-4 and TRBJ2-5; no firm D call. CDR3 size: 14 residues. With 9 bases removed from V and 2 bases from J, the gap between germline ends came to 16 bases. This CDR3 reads CASMRQNLQETQYF. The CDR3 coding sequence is TGTGCCAGTATGAGGCAGAACCTACAAGAGACCCAGTACTTC.

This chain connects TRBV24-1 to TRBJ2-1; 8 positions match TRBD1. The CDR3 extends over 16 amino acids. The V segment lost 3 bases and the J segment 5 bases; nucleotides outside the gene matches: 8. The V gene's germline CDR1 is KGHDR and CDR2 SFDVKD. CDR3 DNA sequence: TGTGCCACCAGTGATGCGGGACAGGAAAGAAACAATGAGCAGTTCTTC. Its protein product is CATSDAGQERNNEQFF.

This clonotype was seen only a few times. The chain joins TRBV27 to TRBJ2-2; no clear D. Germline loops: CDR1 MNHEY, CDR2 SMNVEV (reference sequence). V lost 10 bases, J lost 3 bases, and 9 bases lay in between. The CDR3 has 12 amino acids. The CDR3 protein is CATRQYTGELFF. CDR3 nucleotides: TGTGCCACCCGACAATACACCGGGGAGCTGTTTTTT.

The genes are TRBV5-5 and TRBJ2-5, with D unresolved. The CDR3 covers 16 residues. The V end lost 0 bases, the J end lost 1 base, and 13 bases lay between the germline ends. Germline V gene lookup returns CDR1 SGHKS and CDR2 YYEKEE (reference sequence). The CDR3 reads CASSLAGRKIQETQYF. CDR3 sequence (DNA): TGTGCCAGCAGCTTGGCCGGACGGAAAATCCAAGAGACCCAGTACTTC.

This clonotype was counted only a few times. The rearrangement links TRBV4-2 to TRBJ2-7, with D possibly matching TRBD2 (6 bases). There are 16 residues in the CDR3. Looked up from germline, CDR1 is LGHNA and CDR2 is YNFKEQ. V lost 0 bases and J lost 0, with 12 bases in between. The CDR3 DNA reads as TGTGCCAGCAGCCAAGAGGCGGGGACGAGCTCCTACGAGCAGTACTTC. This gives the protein CASSQEAGTSSYEQYF.

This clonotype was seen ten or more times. This chain's CDR3 is CASSQGRGEQYF. The DNA of the CDR3 is TGTGCCAGCAGTCAGGGACGTGGAGAGCAGTACTTC. The V gene is TRBV3-1, the J gene TRBJ2-7; D tentatively fits TRBD1 or TRBD2 (5 bases each). The CDR3 contains 12 residues. Germline CDR1 is LGHDT and CDR2 is YNNKEL (reference sequence). V dropped 6 bases and J dropped 7 bases, with 13 bases sitting between them.

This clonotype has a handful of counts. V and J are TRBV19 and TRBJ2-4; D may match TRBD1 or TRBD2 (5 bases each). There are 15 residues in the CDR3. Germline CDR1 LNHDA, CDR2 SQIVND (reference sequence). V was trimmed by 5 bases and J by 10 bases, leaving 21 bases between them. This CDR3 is CASSHYDRDLRIQYF. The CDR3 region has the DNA TGTGCCAGTAGTCACTACGACCGGGACCTACGAATTCAGTACTTC.

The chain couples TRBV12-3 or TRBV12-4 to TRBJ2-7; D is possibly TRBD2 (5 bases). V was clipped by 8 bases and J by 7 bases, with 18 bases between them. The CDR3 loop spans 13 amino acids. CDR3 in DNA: TGTGCCAGCGGAACGGGATCCTCTTCGGAGCAGTACTTC. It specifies CASGTGSSSEQYF.

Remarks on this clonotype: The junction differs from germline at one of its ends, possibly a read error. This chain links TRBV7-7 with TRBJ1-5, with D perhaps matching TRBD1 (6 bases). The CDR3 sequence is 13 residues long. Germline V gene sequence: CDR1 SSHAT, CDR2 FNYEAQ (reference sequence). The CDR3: CASKQGWGQPQHF. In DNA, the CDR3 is TGTGCTAGCAAACAGGGCTGGGGGCAGCCCCAGCATTTT.

The CDR3 sequence: CASSLTGISYNSPLHF. DNA of the CDR3: TGTGCCAGCAGTTTGACAGGGATCTCCTATAATTCACCCCTCCACTTT. The V call is TRBV27, the J call TRBJ1-6; 7 nucleotides match TRBD1. After removal of 3 bases from V and 0 bases from J, the junction contained 2 bases not matched to a gene. CDR3 length: 16 residues. Germline V CDR1 and CDR2: MNHEY, SMNVEV (reference sequence).

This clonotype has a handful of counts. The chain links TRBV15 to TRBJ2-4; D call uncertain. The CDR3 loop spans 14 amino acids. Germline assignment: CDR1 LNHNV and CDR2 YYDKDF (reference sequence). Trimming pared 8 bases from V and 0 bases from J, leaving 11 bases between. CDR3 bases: TGTGCCACCGGTCCTCCACTAGCCAAAAACATTCAGTACTTC. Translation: CATGPPLAKNIQYF.

CDR3 DNA sequence: TGCGCCAGCAGCCAAGCCAGGGCGGGCACTGAAGCTTTCTTT. This sequence encodes CASSQARAGTEAFF. This rearrangement joins TRBV4-1 to TRBJ1-1, with TRBD1 as a possible D gene (5 bases). Trimming left V 1 base short and J 4 bases short, with 10 bases between. CDR1 and CDR2 (germline): MGHRA, YSYEKL. This CDR3 comprises 14 residues.

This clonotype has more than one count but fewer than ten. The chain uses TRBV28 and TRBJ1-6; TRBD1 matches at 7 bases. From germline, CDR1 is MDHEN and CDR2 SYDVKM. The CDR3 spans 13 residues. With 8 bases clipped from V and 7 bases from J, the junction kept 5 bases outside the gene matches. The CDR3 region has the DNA TGTGCCAGCGCGGGACAGCGAAATTCACCCCTCCACTTT. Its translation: CASAGQRNSPLHF.

CDR3 protein: CASRFMVAGKDTQYF. CDR3 DNA sequence: TGTGCCAGCAGGTTCATGGTAGCGGGTAAAGATACGCAGTATTTT. The chain links TRBV28 to TRBJ2-3, with 7 positions matching TRBD2. The CDR3 contains 15 residues. Trimming cost V 6 bases and J 5 bases; bases outside gene matches: 11. Germline V gene sequence: CDR1 MDHEN, CDR2 SYDVKM. The variable domain in full, with the rest retrieved from reference TRBV28 and TRBJ2-3, is DVKVTQSSRYLVKRTGEKVFLECVQDMDHENMFWYRQDPGLGLRLIYFSYDVKMKEKGDIPEGYSVSREKKERFSLILESASTNQTSMYLCASRFMVAGKDTQYFGPGTRLTVL.

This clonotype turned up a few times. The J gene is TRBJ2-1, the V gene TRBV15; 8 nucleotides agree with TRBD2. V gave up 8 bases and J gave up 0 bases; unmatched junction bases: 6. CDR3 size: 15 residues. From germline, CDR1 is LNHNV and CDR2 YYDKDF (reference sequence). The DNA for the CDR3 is TGTGCCACCGCAAGGACTAGCAGCTCCTACAATGAGCAGTTCTTC. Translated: CATARTSSSYNEQFF. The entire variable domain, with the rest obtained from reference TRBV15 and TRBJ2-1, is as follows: DAMVIQNPRYQVTQFGKPVTLSCSQTLNHNVMYWYQQKSSQAPKLLFHYYDKDFNNEADTPDNFQSRRPNTSFCFLDIRSPGLGDTAMYLCATARTSSSYNEQFFGPGTRLTVL.

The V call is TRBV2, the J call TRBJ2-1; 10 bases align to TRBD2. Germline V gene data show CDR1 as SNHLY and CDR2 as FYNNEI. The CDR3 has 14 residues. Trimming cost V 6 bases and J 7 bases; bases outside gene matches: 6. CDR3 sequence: CASRTGTSVNEQFF. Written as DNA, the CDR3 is TGTGCCAGCAGGACCGGGACTAGCGTGAATGAGCAGTTCTTC. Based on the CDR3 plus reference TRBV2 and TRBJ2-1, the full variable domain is EPEVTQTPSHQVTQMGQEVILRCVPISNHLYFYWYRQILGQKVEFLVSFYNNEISEKSEIFDDQFSVERPDGSNFTLKIRSTKLEDSAMYFCASRTGTSVNEQFFGPGTRLTVL.

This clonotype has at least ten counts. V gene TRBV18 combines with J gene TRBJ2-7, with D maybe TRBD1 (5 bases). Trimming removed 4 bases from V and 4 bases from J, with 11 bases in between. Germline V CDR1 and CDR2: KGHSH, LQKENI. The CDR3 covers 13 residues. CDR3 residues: CASSLSREYEQYF. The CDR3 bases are TGTGCCAGCTCACTTTCCAGGGAATACGAGCAGTACTTC.

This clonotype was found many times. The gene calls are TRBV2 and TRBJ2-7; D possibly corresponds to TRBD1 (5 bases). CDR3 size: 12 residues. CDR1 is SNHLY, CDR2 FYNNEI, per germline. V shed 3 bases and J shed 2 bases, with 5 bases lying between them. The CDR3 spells CASSDRAYEQYF. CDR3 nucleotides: TGTGCCAGCAGTGACAGGGCCTACGAGCAGTACTTC. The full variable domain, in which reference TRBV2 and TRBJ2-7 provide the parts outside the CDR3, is EPEVTQTPSHQVTQMGQEVILRCVPISNHLYFYWYRQILGQKVEFLVSFYNNEISEKSEIFDDQFSVERPDGSNFTLKIRSTKLEDSAMYFCASSDRAYEQYFGPGTRLTVT.

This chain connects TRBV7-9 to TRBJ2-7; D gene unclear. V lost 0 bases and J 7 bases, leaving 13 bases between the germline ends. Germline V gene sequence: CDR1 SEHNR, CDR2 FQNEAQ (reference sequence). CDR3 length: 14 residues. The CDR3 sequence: CASSLASQVNEQYF. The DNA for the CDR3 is TGTGCCAGCAGCTTAGCGAGCCAGGTTAATGAGCAGTACTTC. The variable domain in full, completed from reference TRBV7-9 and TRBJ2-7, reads DTGVSQNPRHKITKRGQNVTFRCDPISEHNRLYWYRQTLGQGPEFLTYFQNEAQLEKSRLLSDRFSAERPKGSFSTLEIQRTEQGDSAMYLCASSLASQVNEQYFGPGTRLTVT.